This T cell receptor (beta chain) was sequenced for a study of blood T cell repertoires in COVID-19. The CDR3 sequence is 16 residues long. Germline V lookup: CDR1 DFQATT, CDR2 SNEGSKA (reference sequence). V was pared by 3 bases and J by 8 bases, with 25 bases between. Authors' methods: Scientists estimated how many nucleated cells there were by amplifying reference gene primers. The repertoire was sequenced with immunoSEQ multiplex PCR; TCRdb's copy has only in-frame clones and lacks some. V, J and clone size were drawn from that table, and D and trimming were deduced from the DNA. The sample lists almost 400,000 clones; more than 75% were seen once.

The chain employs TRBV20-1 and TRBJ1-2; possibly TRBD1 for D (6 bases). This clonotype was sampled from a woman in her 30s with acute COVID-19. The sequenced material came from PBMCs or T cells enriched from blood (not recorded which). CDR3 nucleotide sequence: TGCAGTGCTAGTGGTCGTCGGGAGGGGGTAAGAGTAGGCTACACCTTC. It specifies CSASGRREGVRVGYTF.